This TCR beta chain was sequenced for a study of T-cell memory formation after mild COVID-19 (dated by TCRdb to the early 2020s). Broadly, across the study: TCR sequence clusters from the two donors were found to be largely donor specific. The cohort was made up of two young adult volunteers, one female and one male, who were previously healthy. In two donors, T-cell clones that expanded and contracted after mild COVID-19 were followed by sequencing TCRalpha and TCRbeta repertoires longitudinally.

Comments on this clonotype: No cognate antigen has been identified for it. No clone much larger than this one lies a single base away; base qualities are absent.

The instrument given in TCRdb is Illumina NovaSeq 6000. TCRalpha and TCRbeta cDNA libraries were built by 5'RACE with constant-segment primers, adding sample barcodes and unique molecular identifiers. RNA was extracted from every sample with Trizol reagent. Libraries were amplified in two PCR steps, with a second sample barcode and Illumina TruSeq adapters added in the second step. The libraries were sequenced on an Illumina NovaSeq using 2 x 150 bp paired-end reads. The authors' analysis ran thus. The reads were demultiplexed and collapsed into UMI-guided consensus sequences using migec v1.2.7. Using mixcr v2.1.11, the UMI consensuses were aligned to TRA and TRB V and J templates and assembled into clonotypes. A clonotype was counted as expanded or contracted only if both edgeR and NoisET called the change significant, with noise models trained on biological replicates. For edgeR calls, the cutoffs were a false discovery rate-adjusted p below 0.01 and a log2 fold-change threshold of 1. As an exploratory analysis of dynamics, max-normalized trajectories of the 1000 most abundant clonotypes were examined by PCA with hierarchical clustering. Each responding clone was given a CD4 or CD8 phenotype based on the CD4+ and CD8+ repertoires, which had been sequenced separately. TCRdb redid the processing of the public reads, applying fastp at Q25 and MiXCR, and retained in-frame beta chains. Rows merge per CDR3 protein into single entries with the most common DNA and genes. TCRdb, rather than the study authors, made the V and J calls. Counted in this sample were about 210,000 distinct CDR3 sequences; 10% of them appeared once. The ten largest make up roughly 3.2% of the sample.

PBMCs were isolated by Ficoll-Paque density gradient centrifugation. Findings and caveats that apply to the study as a whole: Contracting CD4+ clones were found mainly in CM and EM memory subsets, while CD8+ clones were enriched in EMRA. The study included only a couple of mild cases, and larger cohorts that include severe cases with pre-infection samples were judged to be necessary. Whether the second-wave clones peaking on day 37 were SARS-CoV-2 specific was not confirmed. Some responding clones were detected in pre-infection memory, which suggested that pre-existing cross-reactive memory T cells had joined the SARS-CoV-2 response. Balanced CD4/CD8 phenotypes were observed for clones contracting from day 15 to 85, whereas a bias towards CD4+ was observed for a second wave of clones expanding from day 15 to 37.

The cysteine opens and the phenylalanine closes a CDR3 of 15 amino acids. The entry retains the CDR3 DNA only, 45 bases that are in frame from base 1. The chain links TRBV21-1 with TRBJ2-3; TRBD2, as called in the table, went unchecked against the DNA. TRBV21-1 is shown as a pseudogene. The sample comprised PBMCs or a T cell subset sorted from them (not recorded which). The clonotype comes from a man younger than 30 who had mild COVID-19 (a few samples of this study predate the infection). The sample titles of this study are shuffled in the database, so cell type and time point are left out; the donor was told from shared clones. CDR3 region: CASSKECGGLDTQYF. The DNA reads as follows: TGTGCCAGCAGCAAGGAATGCGGGGGGTTAGATACGCAGTATTTT.